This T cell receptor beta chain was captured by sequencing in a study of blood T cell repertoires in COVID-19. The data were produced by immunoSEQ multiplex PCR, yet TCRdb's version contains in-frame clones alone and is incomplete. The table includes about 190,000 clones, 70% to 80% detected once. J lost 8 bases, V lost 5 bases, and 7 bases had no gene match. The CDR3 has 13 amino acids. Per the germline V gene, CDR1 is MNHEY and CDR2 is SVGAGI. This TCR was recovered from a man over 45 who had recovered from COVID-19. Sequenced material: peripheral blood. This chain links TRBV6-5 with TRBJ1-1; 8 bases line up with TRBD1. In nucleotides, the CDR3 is TGTGCCAGCAGTAGGACAGGGTTAATGGAAGCTTTCTTT. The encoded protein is CASSRTGLMEAFF.